The 12 T cell receptor beta chains below were found in one sample sequenced in a study of T cell responses to AZD1222 COVID-19 vaccine (dated by TCRdb to the early 2020s). Library method: the immunoSEQ multiplex PCR assay. TCRdb carries this immuneACCESS record with in-frame sequences only. Its versions omit some clonotypes, under half of them owing to an unresolved V gene in the studies checked, with the rest unexplained. The sample yields tens of thousands of clones; approximately 82% were counted once. Around a fifth of the sample belongs to the ten largest clones. In the paper's terms, the time point label means: baseline before first vaccination. The specimen was peripheral blood, collected on day 0 of AZD1222 vaccination. The receptors come from an adult in good health.

This clone was found once. J is TRBJ1-4 and V is TRBV10-1; no clear D gene. The germline V and J ends were trimmed by 3 bases and 0 bases, with 5 bases remaining between them. The CDR3 extends over 14 amino acids. CDR1 is WNHNN and CDR2 is SYGVQD in the germline V gene (reference sequence). The CDR3 spells CASSESATNEKLFF. The CDR3 nucleotides read TGCGCCAGCAGTGAATCGGCAACTAATGAAAAACTGTTTTTT.

In its sample, this clone was seen once. In nucleotides, the CDR3 is TGCAGTGCTAGTTTCGGTTGGGGCTATAATTCACCCCTCCACTTT. Translated, it gives CSASFGWGYNSPLHF. This chain links TRBV20-1 with TRBJ1-6; no clear D. The CDR3 covers 15 residues. V lost 3 bases, J lost 3 bases, and 12 bases lay in between. Germline-derived CDR1 and CDR2 are DFQATT and SNEGSKA (reference sequence).

This clone was observed a handful of times. This chain connects TRBV6-4 to TRBJ1-2; 8 nucleotides agree with TRBD1. The length of the CDR3 is 15 residues. After removal of 2 bases from V and 4 bases from J, the junction contained 6 bases not matched to a gene. Germline V lookup: CDR1 MRHNA, CDR2 SNTAGT. The CDR3 DNA sequence: TGTGCCAGCAGTGACGGGGGACAGGACACCTATGGCTACACCTTC. It yields the protein CASSDGGQDTYGYTF.

The chain has TRBV7-7 and TRBJ2-5; 13 bases fit TRBD2. The CDR3 loop spans 14 amino acids. V shed 8 bases and J 5 bases; nucleotides not matched to a gene: 5. Germline V gene data show CDR1 as SSHAT and CDR2 as FNYEAQ (reference sequence). The CDR3 coding sequence is TGTGCCAGCGGCGGACTAGCGGGAGTGGAGACCCAGTACTTC. This sequence encodes CASGGLAGVETQYF.

The table lists this clone with a count of one. This chain uses TRBV11-2 with TRBJ2-2, with TRBD2 matching over 9 bases. V was pared by 5 bases and J by 4 bases, with 11 bases of the junction left unmatched. The CDR3 totals 17 residues. The germline gives CDR1 SGHAT, CDR2 FQNNGV. CDR3 sequence: CASSKGASGVSTGELFF. CDR3 sequence (DNA): TGTGCCAGCAGCAAAGGAGCTAGCGGGGTCAGCACCGGGGAGCTGTTTTTT.

In its sample, this clone was seen once. This chain connects TRBV9 to TRBJ1-4; no clear D gene. CDR1 is SGDLS and CDR2 is YYNGEE in the germline V gene. V was cut by 2 bases and J by 7 bases, with 9 bases left in between. The CDR3 is 13 amino acids. As DNA, the CDR3 is TGTGCCAGCAGCGTTGGTGGAGGTGAAAAACTGTTTTTT. Translation: CASSVGGGEKLFF.

The chain carries TRBV9 and TRBJ1-5; D is possibly TRBD1 (6 bases). The V and J ends lost 0 bases and 6 bases respectively, with 13 bases between them. The germline gives CDR1 SGDLS, CDR2 YYNGEE. This CDR3 spans 15 amino acids. The chain's CDR3 is CASSVAWGAGQPQHF. Written as DNA, the CDR3 is TGTGCCAGCAGCGTAGCTTGGGGGGCCGGTCAGCCCCAGCATTTT.

The chain links TRBV28 to TRBJ1-2; weak D call: TRBD1 (5 bases). Trimming pared 11 bases from V and 3 bases from J, leaving 16 bases between. The CDR3 has 13 residues. Germline CDR1 is MDHEN and CDR2 is SYDVKM. The CDR3 reads CASGRDGHYGYTF. The CDR3 region has the DNA TGTGCCTCCGGGAGGGACGGTCACTATGGCTACACCTTC.

The gene calls are TRBV6-5 and TRBJ1-5; 7 bases align to TRBD1. Per the germline V gene, CDR1 is MNHEY and CDR2 is SVGAGI. V lost 6 bases to trimming and J lost 4 bases; unmatched junction nucleotides: 9. This CDR3 is 15 amino acids long. The CDR3 here is CASSLGTDDNQPQHF. CDR3 in DNA: TGTGCCAGCAGCCTAGGGACAGATGATAATCAGCCCCAGCATTTT.

This chain connects TRBV5-1 to TRBJ2-2; TRBD2 matches at 7 bases. Looked up from germline, CDR1 is SGHRS and CDR2 is YFSETQ. This CDR3 has 14 residues. The J segment lost 8 bases and the V segment lost 4 bases, leaving 8 bases of the junction unmatched. The CDR3 sequence: CASSRLAGEGELFF. Here the CDR3 DNA reads TGCGCCAGCAGCCGCCTTGCGGGAGAAGGGGAGCTGTTTTTT. The variable domain in full, completed from reference TRBV5-1 and TRBJ2-2, reads KAGVTQTPRYLIKTRGQQVTLSCSPISGHRSVSWYQQTPGQGLQFLFEYFSETQRNKGNFPGRFSGRQFSNSRSEMNVSTLELGDSALYLCASSRLAGEGELFFGEGSRLTVL.

The genes are TRBV28 and TRBJ2-7, with D perhaps matching TRBD1 (7 bases). Between the trimmed V and J ends, which lost 5 bases and 3 bases, there was a span of 14 bases. From germline, CDR1 is MDHEN and CDR2 SYDVKM. The CDR3 is 14 residues long. The CDR3 DNA reads as TGTGCCAGCAGTACTAGGCGGGACAGCTACGAGCAGTACTTC. Translated: CASSTRRDSYEQYF.

The chain has TRBV24-1 and TRBJ2-3; a possible D gene is TRBD2 (6 bases). CDR3 length: 12 amino acids. V was pared by 10 bases and J by 2 bases, with 9 bases between. CDR1 and CDR2 from the germline V gene are KGHDR and SFDVKD. CDR3 nucleotides: TGTGCCACTAGCGGCTCCACAGATACGCAGTATTTT. It yields the protein CATSGSTDTQYF.